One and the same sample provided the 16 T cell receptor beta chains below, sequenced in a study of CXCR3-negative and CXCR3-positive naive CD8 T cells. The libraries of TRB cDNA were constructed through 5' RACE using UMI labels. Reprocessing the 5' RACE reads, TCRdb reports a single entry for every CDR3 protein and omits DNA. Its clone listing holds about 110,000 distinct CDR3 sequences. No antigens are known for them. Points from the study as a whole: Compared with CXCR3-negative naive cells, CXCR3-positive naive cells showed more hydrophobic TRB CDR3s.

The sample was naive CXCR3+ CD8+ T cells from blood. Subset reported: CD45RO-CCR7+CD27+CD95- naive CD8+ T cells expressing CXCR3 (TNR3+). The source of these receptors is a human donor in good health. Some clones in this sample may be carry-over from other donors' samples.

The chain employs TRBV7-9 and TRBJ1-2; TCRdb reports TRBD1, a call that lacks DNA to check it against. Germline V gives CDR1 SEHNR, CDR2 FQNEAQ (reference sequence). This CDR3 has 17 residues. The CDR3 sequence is CASSSRDRGPSNYGYTF.

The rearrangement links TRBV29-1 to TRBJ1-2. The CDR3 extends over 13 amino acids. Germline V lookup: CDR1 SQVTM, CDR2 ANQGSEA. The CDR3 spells CSVEDRGRYGYTF.

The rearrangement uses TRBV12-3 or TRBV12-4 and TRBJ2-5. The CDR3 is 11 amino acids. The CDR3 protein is CASSIQETQYF.

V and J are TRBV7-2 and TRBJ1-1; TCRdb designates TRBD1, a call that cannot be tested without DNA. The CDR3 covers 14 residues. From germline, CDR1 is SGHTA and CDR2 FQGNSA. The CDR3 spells CASSDGAGGTEAFF.

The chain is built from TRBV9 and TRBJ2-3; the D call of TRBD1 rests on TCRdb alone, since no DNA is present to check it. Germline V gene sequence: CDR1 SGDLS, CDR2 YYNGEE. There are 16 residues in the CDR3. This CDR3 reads CASSVLWGGGTDTQYF.

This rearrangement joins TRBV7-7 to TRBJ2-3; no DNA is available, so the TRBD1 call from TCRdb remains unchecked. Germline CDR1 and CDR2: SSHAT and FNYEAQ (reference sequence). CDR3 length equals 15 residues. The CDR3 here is CASSLGQALTDTQYF.

The CDR3 protein is CSAPTSGRANEQFF. The V call is TRBV29-1, the J call TRBJ2-1; TCRdb gives TRBD2 as the D gene, but with no DNA this cannot be confirmed. The CDR3 is 14 residues long. The germline gives CDR1 SQVTM, CDR2 ANQGSEA.

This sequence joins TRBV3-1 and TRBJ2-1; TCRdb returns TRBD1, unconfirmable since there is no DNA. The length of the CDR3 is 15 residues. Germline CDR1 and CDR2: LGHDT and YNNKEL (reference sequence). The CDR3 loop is CASSRDRDGGNEQFF.

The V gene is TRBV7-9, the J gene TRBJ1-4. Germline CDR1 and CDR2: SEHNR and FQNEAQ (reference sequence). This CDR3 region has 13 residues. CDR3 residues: CASSLGNNEKLFF.

The CDR3 spells CASSSTRDLAGSDTQYF. The V and J genes are TRBV28 and TRBJ2-3; the TCRdb call, TRBD2, lacks DNA for checking. This CDR3 region has 17 residues. Germline assignment: CDR1 MDHEN and CDR2 SYDVKM.

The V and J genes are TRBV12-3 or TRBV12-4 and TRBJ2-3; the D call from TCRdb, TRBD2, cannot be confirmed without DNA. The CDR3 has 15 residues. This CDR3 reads CASSLTSGSGLTQYF.

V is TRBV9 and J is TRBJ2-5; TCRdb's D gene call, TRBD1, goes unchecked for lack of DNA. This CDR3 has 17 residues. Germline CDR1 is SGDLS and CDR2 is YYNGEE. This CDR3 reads CASSVDPPGGPQETQYF.

This CDR3 reads CSVVTGVTGELFF. V usage is TRBV29-1 and J usage is TRBJ2-2; the TCRdb D gene call, TRBD2, has no DNA to confirm it. CDR3 length equals 13 residues. The V gene's germline CDR1 is SQVTM and CDR2 ANQGSEA.

The CDR3 is CASSHHPPGGDYNEQFF. The rearrangement links TRBV14 to TRBJ2-1; with no DNA, the TCRdb D assignment of TRBD1 cannot be verified. CDR1 and CDR2 from the germline V gene are SGHDN and FVKESK. The CDR3 runs to 17 residues. The whole variable domain, remainder taken from reference TRBV14 and TRBJ2-1, is EAGVTQFPSHSVIEKGQTVTLRCDPISGHDNLYWYRRVMGKEIKFLLHFVKESKQDESGMPNNRFLAERTGGTYSTLKVQPAELEDSGVYFCASSHHPPGGDYNEQFFGPGTRLTVL.

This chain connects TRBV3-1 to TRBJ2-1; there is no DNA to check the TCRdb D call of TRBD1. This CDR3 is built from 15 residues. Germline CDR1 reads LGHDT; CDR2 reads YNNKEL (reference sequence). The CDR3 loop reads CASSQRTGYYNEQFF.

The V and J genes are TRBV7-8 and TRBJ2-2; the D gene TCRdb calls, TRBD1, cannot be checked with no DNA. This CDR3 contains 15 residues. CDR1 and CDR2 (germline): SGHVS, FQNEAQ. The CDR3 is CASSSGAGVNGELFF.